The 18 T cell receptor beta chains listed next were all sequenced from one sample in a study of T cells expressing NK-cell markers. TCRdb reprocessed the 5' RACE reads, with one entry per CDR3 protein and no DNA. Recorded for this sample: about 460,000 distinct CDR3 sequences. Sequencing used blood T cells: a sorted CD56 or NKG2C T cell subset, CD4+ or CD8+ T cells, or bulk PBMC T cells (not recorded which). These TCRs come from a woman in her 50s in good health.

The chain has TRBV7-3 and TRBJ2-3. Germline CDR1 reads SGHTA; CDR2 reads FQGTGA. The CDR3 runs 17 residues. The CDR3 loop is CASSLHLLGLDTDTQYF.

The chain joins TRBV4-2 to TRBJ2-7; checking the TCRdb D call of TRBD1 is not possible without DNA. Germline loops: CDR1 LGHNA, CDR2 YNFKEQ. CDR3 length equals 13 residues. Here the CDR3 reads CASSQGPPGTLYF.

This chain joins TRBV5-1 and TRBJ2-1; TCRdb outputs TRBD2, but without DNA this stays unchecked. This CDR3 has 14 residues. Germline loops: CDR1 SGHRS, CDR2 YFSETQ. The CDR3 sequence is CASGKGGRENEQFF.

This rearrangement joins TRBV10-1 to TRBJ2-2; the TCRdb call, TRBD2, lacks DNA for checking. Germline-derived CDR1 and CDR2 are WNHNN and SYGVQD (reference sequence). This CDR3 is 18 amino acids long. The CDR3 loop reads CASSDYSGRARNTGELFF.

The V gene is TRBV10-3, the J gene TRBJ1-1. The CDR3 spans 12 residues. CDR1 and CDR2 (germline): ENHRY, SYGVKD. The CDR3 spells CAIKQLNTEAFF.

V is TRBV27 and J is TRBJ2-7; TCRdb reports TRBD2, a call that lacks DNA to check it against. From germline, CDR1 is MNHEY and CDR2 SMNVEV (reference sequence). The CDR3 has 13 amino acids. CDR3 sequence: CAGEGVLIYEQYF.

The chain has TRBV5-1 and TRBJ2-7; TCRdb returns TRBD2, unconfirmable since there is no DNA. The V gene's germline CDR1 is SGHRS and CDR2 YFSETQ. The CDR3 runs 14 residues. The CDR3: CASSLSGTFYEQYF.

The gene calls are TRBV20-1 and TRBJ2-5; TCRdb returns TRBD2, unconfirmable since there is no DNA. Germline V gives CDR1 DFQATT, CDR2 SNEGSKA (reference sequence). This CDR3 spans 14 amino acids. The CDR3 reads CSASQTSSPETQYF.

This chain links TRBV5-1 with TRBJ2-3. Germline assignment: CDR1 SGHRS and CDR2 YFSETQ. The CDR3 extends over 12 amino acids. The CDR3 sequence: CASSATMGTQYF.

This sequence joins TRBV18 and TRBJ1-1; the TCRdb D gene call, TRBD1, has no DNA to confirm it. Germline V gene sequence: CDR1 KGHSH, CDR2 LQKENI. CDR3 length equals 13 residues. This chain's CDR3 is CASSPQGNTEAFF. Together with reference TRBV18 and TRBJ1-1, the CDR3 gives the full variable domain: NAGVMQNPRHLVRRRGQEARLRCSPMKGHSHVYWYRQLPEEGLKFMVYLQKENIIDESGMPKERFSAEFPKEGPSILRIQQVVRGDSAAYFCASSPQGNTEAFFGQGTRLTVV.

The gene calls are TRBV29-1 and TRBJ2-7; without DNA, the TCRdb call of TRBD2 cannot be checked. Per germline, CDR1 SQVTM and CDR2 ANQGSEA. The CDR3 is made up of 14 amino acids. The CDR3 is CSATSGTRSYEQYF.

The chain couples TRBV24-1 to TRBJ2-7; TCRdb returns TRBD1, unconfirmable since there is no DNA. The V gene's germline CDR1 is KGHDR and CDR2 SFDVKD. The CDR3 runs 16 residues. This CDR3 reads CATSDSPGQGGSEQYF.

The rearrangement links TRBV29-1 to TRBJ2-1; the TCRdb call, TRBD1, lacks DNA for checking. CDR3 size: 13 residues. Germline V gene sequence: CDR1 SQVTM, CDR2 ANQGSEA. The CDR3 loop reads CSVRIQGAGEQFF.

The chain carries TRBV11-2 and TRBJ2-2. The germline V gene has CDR1 SGHAT and CDR2 FQNNGV. CDR3 length: 16 residues. CDR3 in amino acids: CASSPTRTAGTGELFF.

The CDR3: CASSVTGTYGYTF. The chain couples TRBV25-1 to TRBJ1-2; the D call of TRBD1 rests on TCRdb alone, since no DNA is present to check it. Germline CDR1 reads MGHDK; CDR2 reads SYGVNS. The CDR3 has 13 amino acids.

The chain carries TRBV15 and TRBJ2-3; lacking DNA, the TRBD1 call made by TCRdb goes unchecked. Germline lookup yields CDR1 LNHNV and CDR2 YYDKDF (reference sequence). CDR3 length: 16 residues. This chain's CDR3 is CATSLRTGWVTDTQYF.

This chain uses TRBV12-3 or TRBV12-4 with TRBJ2-4; TCRdb gives TRBD2 as the D gene, but with no DNA this cannot be confirmed. CDR3 size: 13 residues. The CDR3 is CASTVVGGDIQYF.

This rearrangement joins TRBV7-2 to TRBJ2-5; TCRdb calls TRBD1, which cannot be checked without DNA. CDR3 length: 14 amino acids. Germline V CDR1 and CDR2: SGHTA, FQGNSA. The CDR3 region is CASSLGGLQETQYF.